What follows describes a single T cell receptor (beta chain). This clonotype was seen many times. No cognate antigen has been identified for it. Base-call qualities are not available, and no considerably larger clone is one nucleotide away. Ophthalmopathy patients were characterized by moderately to severely active disease, a Clinical Activity Score of at least 3, a NOSPECS grade of at least 4, and a disease duration under 3 months. Patients with other autoimmune diseases, uncontrolled infections, pregnancy or lactation were excluded from the study. Clinical symptoms, serum thyroxine, TRAb, thyroid ultrasound and orbital computed tomography formed the basis of the diagnosis. PBMCs were isolated from around 10 ml of fresh peripheral blood by Ficoll-Paque density gradient centrifugation. Trizol reagent was used to extract the total RNA, and its quality was then checked on an Agilent 2100 Bioanalyzer.

For repertoire sequencing, TCR beta CDR3 regions were amplified from RNA transcripts. A first-round RT-PCR used HTBI primers with the Qiagen OneStep RT-PCR kit, followed by a second-round multiplex PCR, size selection and purification. Sequencing of the libraries was carried out on an Illumina HiSeq2000 in paired-end mode with 100 bp reads. The original pipeline was this. SOAPnuke was used to process the reads, removing any read that contained adapters or uncalled bases, had a mean Phred below 15, or lacked an exact match to the constant primer or identifier. COPE v1.2.5 was used to merge high-quality paired reads. Each unique nucleotide sequence was defined as a clonotype, and clonotypes were aligned to IMGT TRB V, D and J references with MiTCR v1.1. The analysis was limited to V-J combinations with a frequency above 0.0001, which together covered approximately 99% of the repertoires. For each V-J combination, a TCR clonal expansion and chaos score was defined as F50 clonal expansion divided by the chaos observed in the TCRdist matrix. Welch's t-statistics and random forest were used to reduce the features to about twelve V-J combinations, which were then used as input to a naive Bayes classifier. Thyroid-blood repertoire similarity was quantified with the Morisita-Horn index. TCRdb trimmed public reads at Q25 via fastp, called clones via MiXCR and kept in-frame beta chains. Rows with a matching CDR3 protein are joined into one entry that keeps the most common DNA and genes. TCRdb's processing, not the study's, gives the V and J calls here. The sample table shows around 660,000 distinct CDR3 sequences, and just over 40% are seen once. The top ten constitute 3% to 3.5% of the sample.

CDR1 and CDR2 are drawn from the germline V gene: MGHRA, YSYEKL. The junction carries 10 bases between V and J, which are trimmed by 1 base and 6 bases respectively. The CDR3 numbers 15 residues from cysteine through phenylalanine. Left in the record is the CDR3 DNA by itself, 45 bases read in frame from the first base. These data come from a study of Graves' ophthalmopathy and Graves' hyperthyroidism (dated by TCRdb to 2016 to 2019). About the full investigation: Peripheral blood was collected at initial diagnosis, prior to any treatment. The study used TCR beta repertoire signatures to distinguish Graves' ophthalmopathy from Graves' hyperthyroidism and to predict progression to ophthalmopathy. The independent validation cohort included under 20 hyperthyroidism patients plus 17 patients who later progressed from hyperthyroidism to ophthalmopathy. T-cell repertoires of thyroid tissue and blood were compared in more than 5 hyperthyroidism patients. To explore V-J signatures distinguishing ophthalmopathy from hyperthyroidism, a discovery set of about a hundred patients (roughly 45 ophthalmopathy, 55 to 60 stable hyperthyroidism) was enrolled. Following sample collection, hyperthyroidism patients were given methimazole at a starting dose of 30 mg daily, and ophthalmopathy patients were given high-dose intravenous methylprednisolone. In total, 135 blood samples were TCR-sequenced: 40 to 45 ophthalmopathy, some 72 hyperthyroidism and roughly 17 hyperthyroidism-to-ophthalmopathy patients.

The investigation overall reported the following: In validation, the model predicted ophthalmopathy progression with about 70% sensitivity and 72.22% specificity; roughly 11 predicted patients were CT-confirmed with GO in a median of approximately 6.2 months. Most expanded thyroid clonotypes with frequency above 0.001 were also detected in blood, suggesting blood repertoires may reflect the thyroid immune response. No statistical method was used to set the sample size in advance, and the investigators knew which group each participant was assigned to. Ophthalmopathy was separated from stable hyperthyroidism by the 13-signature model with roughly 90% sensitivity and 81% to 83% specificity in cross-validation and with 80%/75% in the test set.

This clonotype originated in an adult man with Graves' ophthalmopathy. Here the chain combines TRBV4-1 and TRBJ1-6, with the D gene too uncertain to name. The material sequenced was peripheral blood. The nucleotides read TGCGCCAGCAGCCAAGTGACACGAACTAATTCACCCCTCCACTTT. Its translation reads: CASSQVTRTNSPLHF.